This is a list of T cell receptor beta chains from one sample in a study of T cell repertoires in cytomegalovirus infection. TCRdb re-derived calls from the reads in MiXCR, one entry per CDR3 protein. This sample carries around 340,000 distinct CDR3 sequences, about 28% of them seen once, and the ten largest clones take around 20%. These receptors have no identified antigens. Sequencing was performed on cultured PBMCs, taken from culture after CMV antigen stimulation. The receptors were sampled from a human donor in good health (CMV status not recorded). Some clones in this sample may be carry-over from other donors' samples. Both conserved end residues are part of each CDR3. The D gene is left open where the match is weak. Expanded clones get a size class; other rows say once, few or many, or leave the size out.

- | TRBJ2-7 | TRBV19 | - | TGTGCCAGTAGTGCTTCCGGGGCCTCCTCACGCTTGCAGTACTTC | CASSASGASSRLQYF
TRBD2 | TRBJ2-6 | TRBV7-9 | many | TGTGCCAGCAGCTCCGGGACTAGCGGGTCCCGCTCTGGGGCCAACGTCCTGACTTTC | CASSSGTSGSRSGANVLTF
- | TRBJ1-1 | TRBV7-2 | few | TGTGCCAGCAGTTCAATGGGGATGAACACTGAAGCTTTCTTT | CASSSMGMNTEAFF
- | TRBJ2-2 | TRBV11-2 | - | TGTGCCAGCAGCTTGACCGGGAAGGGGAACACCGGGGAGCTGTTTTTT | CASSLTGKGNTGELFF
TRBD2 | TRBJ2-2 | TRBV7-9 | - | TGTGCCAGCAGCTTTCGGGGGGACGTCACCGGGGAGCTGTTTTTT | CASSFRGDVTGELFF
TRBD2 | TRBJ2-7 | TRBV7-2 | - | TGTGCCAGCAGCTTAGTTACTAGCGGGGATATTTACGAGCAGTACTTC | CASSLVTSGDIYEQYF
- | TRBJ2-7 | TRBV18 | - | TGTGCCAGCTCAAACCCTCAGGGGTTCCACGAGCAGTACTTC | CASSNPQGFHEQYF
- | TRBJ1-2 | TRBV7-2 | many | TGTGCCAGCAGCTTAGGGTCCGGGGAGTATGGCTACACCTTC | CASSLGSGEYGYTF
- | TRBJ2-7 | TRBV5-1 | - | TGCGCCAGCACAGGGTCGAACGAGCAGTACTTC | CASTGSNEQYF
- | TRBJ1-2 | TRBV12-3/TRBV12-4 | few | TGTGCCAGCAGCCGTCACGTGGGGTCGTATGGCTACACCTTC | CASSRHVGSYGYTF
- | TRBJ2-5 | TRBV11-2 | - | TGTGCCAGCAGCTTAGAAGGTAGATCCACCACAGAGACCCAGTACTTC | CASSLEGRSTTETQYF
TRBD1 | TRBJ1-5 | TRBV6-5 | few | TGTGCCAGCAGTCTCGGGACAGGGGGCGCAGAACAGCCCCAGCATTTT | CASSLGTGGAEQPQHF
- | TRBJ2-5 | TRBV20-1 | - | TGCAGTACTAGAGATCTACAGGAGCTAGAGACCCAGTACTTC | CSTRDLQELETQYF
- | TRBJ2-5 | TRBV5-6 | once | TGTGCCAGCAGCTTGGCTAGCCCCGGGGAGACCCAGTACTTC | CASSLASPGETQYF
- | TRBJ1-4 | TRBV25-1 | few | TGTGCCAGCAGTGAATCCAGACGGCCAACTAATGAAAAACTGTTTTTT | CASSESRRPTNEKLFF
- | TRBJ2-1 | TRBV28 | - | TGTGCCAGCAGCGTAGGGTACTCCTACAATGAGCAGTTCTTC | CASSVGYSYNEQFF
- | TRBJ1-3 | TRBV11-1 | few | TGTGCCAGCAGCTTGACCAGGGACGTTCTTGGAAACACCATATATTTT | CASSLTRDVLGNTIYF
- | TRBJ2-4 | TRBV5-1 | - | TGCGCCAGCACTCTCGGCGGACAGCCCCGGGCAAACATTCAGTACTTC | CASTLGGQPRANIQYF
TRBD2 | TRBJ2-3 | TRBV7-6 | - | TGTGCCAGCAGCTCCGGACTAGCGGGGGGGGGAGATACGCAGTATTTT | CASSSGLAGGGDTQYF
TRBD1 | TRBJ1-5 | TRBV7-8 | once | TGTGCCAGCAGCGAGGGACAGGTCAATCAGCCCCAGCATTTT | CASSEGQVNQPQHF
- | TRBJ1-2 | TRBV5-8 | - | TGTGCCAGCAGCTTACGTTTCGGGGAGCGAGGATATGGCTACACCTTC | CASSLRFGERGYGYTF
TRBD1 | TRBJ1-2 | TRBV19 | - | TGTGCCAGTAGTATAAGGACAGGGGGGAACTATGGCTACACCTTC | CASSIRTGGNYGYTF
- | TRBJ1-5 | TRBV25-1 | - | TGTGCCAGCAGTGAAAATTGGGGGGATCAGCCCCAGCATTTT | CASSENWGDQPQHF
- | TRBJ1-4 | TRBV14 | many | TGTGCCAGCAGCCAACGGCAGGGGCTGGAAAAACTGTTTTTT | CASSQRQGLEKLFF
- | TRBJ2-1 | TRBV20-1 | many | TGCAGTGCGGACGAGAGGAAAACTAGTTGGTTGGGTGAGCAGTTCTTC | CSADERKTSWLGEQFF